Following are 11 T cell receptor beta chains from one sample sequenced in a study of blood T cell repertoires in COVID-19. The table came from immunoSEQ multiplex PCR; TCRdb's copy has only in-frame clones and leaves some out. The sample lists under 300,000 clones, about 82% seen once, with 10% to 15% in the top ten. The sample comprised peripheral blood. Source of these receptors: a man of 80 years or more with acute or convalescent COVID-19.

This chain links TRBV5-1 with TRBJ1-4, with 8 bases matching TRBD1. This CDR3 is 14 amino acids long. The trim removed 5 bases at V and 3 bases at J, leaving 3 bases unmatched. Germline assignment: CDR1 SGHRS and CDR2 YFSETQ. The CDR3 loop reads CASSSDRANEKLFF. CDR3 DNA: TGCGCCAGCAGTTCGGACAGGGCTAATGAAAAACTGTTTTTT.

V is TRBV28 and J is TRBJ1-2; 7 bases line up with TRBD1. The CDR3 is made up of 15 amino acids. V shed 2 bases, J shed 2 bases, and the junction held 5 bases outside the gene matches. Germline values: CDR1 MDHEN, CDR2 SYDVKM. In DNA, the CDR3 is TGTGCCAGCAGTTTACCGGACAGGCTAAACTATGGCTACACCTTC. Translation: CASSLPDRLNYGYTF.

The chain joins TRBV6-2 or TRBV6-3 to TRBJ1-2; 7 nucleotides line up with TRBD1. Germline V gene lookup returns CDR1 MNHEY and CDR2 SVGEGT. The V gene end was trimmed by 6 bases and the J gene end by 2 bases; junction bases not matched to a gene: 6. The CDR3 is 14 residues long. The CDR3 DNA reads TGTGCCAGCAGCCCAGGGGGTATCAACTATGGCTACACCTTC. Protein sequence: CASSPGGINYGYTF.

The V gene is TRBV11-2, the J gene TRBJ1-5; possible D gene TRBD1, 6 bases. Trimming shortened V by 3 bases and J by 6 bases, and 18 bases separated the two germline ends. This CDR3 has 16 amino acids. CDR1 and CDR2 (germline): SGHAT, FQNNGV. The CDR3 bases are TGTGCCAGCAGCTTGAGAGGGGGTTCGGCACCTCAGCCCCAGCATTTT. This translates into CASSLRGGSAPQPQHF.

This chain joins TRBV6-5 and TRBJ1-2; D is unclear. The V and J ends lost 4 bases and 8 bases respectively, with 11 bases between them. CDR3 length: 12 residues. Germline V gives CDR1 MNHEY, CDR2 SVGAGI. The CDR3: CASSSEGEGYTF. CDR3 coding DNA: TGTGCCAGCAGTTCTGAGGGTGAGGGCTACACCTTC.

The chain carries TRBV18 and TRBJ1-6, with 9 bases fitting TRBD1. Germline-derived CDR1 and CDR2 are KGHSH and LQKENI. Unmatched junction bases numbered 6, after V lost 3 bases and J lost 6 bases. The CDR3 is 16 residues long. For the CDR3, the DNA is TGTGCCAGCTCACCTACCCCGGACAGGGGTAATTCACCCCTCCACTTT. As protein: CASSPTPDRGNSPLHF.

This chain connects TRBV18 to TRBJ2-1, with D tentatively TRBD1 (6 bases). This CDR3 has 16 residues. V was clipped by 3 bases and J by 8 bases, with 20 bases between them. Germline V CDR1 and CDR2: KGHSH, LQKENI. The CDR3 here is CASSPLANPGGDEQFF. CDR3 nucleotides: TGTGCCAGCTCACCCCTCGCGAACCCTGGGGGCGATGAGCAGTTCTTC. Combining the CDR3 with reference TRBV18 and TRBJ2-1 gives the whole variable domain NAGVMQNPRHLVRRRGQEARLRCSPMKGHSHVYWYRQLPEEGLKFMVYLQKENIIDESGMPKERFSAEFPKEGPSILRIQQVVRGDSAAYFCASSPLANPGGDEQFFGPGTRLTVL.

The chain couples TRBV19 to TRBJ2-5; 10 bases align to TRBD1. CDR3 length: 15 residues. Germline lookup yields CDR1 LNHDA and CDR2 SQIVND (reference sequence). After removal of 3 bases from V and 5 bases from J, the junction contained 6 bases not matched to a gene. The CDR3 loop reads CASSIRQGARETQYF. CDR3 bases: TGTGCCAGTAGTATCAGACAGGGGGCGAGGGAGACCCAGTACTTC.

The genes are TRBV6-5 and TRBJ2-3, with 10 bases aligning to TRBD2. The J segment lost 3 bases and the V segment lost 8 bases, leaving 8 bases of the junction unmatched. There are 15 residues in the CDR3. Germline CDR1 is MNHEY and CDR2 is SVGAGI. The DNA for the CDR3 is TGTGCCAGCTCCTTACTAGCGGGGAAAACAGATACGCAGTATTTT. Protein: CASSLLAGKTDTQYF.

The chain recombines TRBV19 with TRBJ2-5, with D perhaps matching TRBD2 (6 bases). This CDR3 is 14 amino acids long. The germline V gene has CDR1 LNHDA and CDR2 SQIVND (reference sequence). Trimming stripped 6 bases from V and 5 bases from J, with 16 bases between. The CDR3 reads CASRTTGVRETQYF. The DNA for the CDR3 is TGTGCCAGTAGGACGACGGGAGTAAGGGAGACCCAGTACTTC.

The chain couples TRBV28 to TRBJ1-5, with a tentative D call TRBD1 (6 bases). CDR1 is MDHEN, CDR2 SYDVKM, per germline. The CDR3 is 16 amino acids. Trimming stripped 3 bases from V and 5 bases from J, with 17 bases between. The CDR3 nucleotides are TGTGCCAGCAGTTTGGCCGCGGGGGCAGGGGATCAGCCCCAGCATTTT. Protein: CASSLAAGAGDQPQHF.